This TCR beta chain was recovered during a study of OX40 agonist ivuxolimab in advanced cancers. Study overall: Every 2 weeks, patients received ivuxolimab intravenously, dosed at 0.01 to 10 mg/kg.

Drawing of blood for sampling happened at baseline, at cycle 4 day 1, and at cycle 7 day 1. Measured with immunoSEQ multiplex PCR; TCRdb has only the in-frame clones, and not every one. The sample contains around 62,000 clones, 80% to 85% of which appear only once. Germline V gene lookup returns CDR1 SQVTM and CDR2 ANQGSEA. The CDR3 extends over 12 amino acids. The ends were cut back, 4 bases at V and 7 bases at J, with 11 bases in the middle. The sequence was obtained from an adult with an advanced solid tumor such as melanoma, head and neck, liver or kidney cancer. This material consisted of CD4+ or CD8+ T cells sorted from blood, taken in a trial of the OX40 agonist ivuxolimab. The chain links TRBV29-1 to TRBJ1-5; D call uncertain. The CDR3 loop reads CSVGGSGQPQHF. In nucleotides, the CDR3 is TGCAGCGTTGGAGGTTCTGGGCAGCCCCAGCATTTT. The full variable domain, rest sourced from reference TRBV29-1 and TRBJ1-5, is SAVISQKPSRDICQRGTSLTIQCQVDSQVTMMFWYRQQPGQSLTLIATANQGSEATYESGFVIDKFPISRPNLTFSTLTVSNMSPEDSSIYLCSVGGSGQPQHFGDGTRLSIL.